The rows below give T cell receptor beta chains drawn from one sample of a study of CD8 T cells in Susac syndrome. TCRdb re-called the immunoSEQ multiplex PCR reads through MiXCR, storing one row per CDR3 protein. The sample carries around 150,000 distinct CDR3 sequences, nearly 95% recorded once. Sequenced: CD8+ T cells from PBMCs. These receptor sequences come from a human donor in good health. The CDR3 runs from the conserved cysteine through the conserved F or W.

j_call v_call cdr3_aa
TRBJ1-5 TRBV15 CATSRRTGGNQPQHF
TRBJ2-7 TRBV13 CASSAGPSPYEQYF
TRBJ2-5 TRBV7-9 CASNRGHLPETQYF
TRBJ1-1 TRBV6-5 CASSYSEQTEGTEAFF
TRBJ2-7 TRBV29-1 CSVVHLGSEQYF
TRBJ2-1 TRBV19 CASRQGTYNEQFF
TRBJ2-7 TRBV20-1 CSARPAGEQYF
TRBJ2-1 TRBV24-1 CATSDRQYNEQFF
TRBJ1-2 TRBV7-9 CASSLGDRGHYGYTF
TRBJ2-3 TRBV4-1 CASSRPSGLATDTQYF
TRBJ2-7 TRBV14 CASSQRQGGRRYEQYF
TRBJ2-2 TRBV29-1 CSVAVNTGELFF
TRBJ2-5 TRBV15 CATSRLTGGVGETQYF
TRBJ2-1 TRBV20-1 CSAREKSSHPGQFF
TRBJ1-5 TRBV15 CATGTDSNQPQHF
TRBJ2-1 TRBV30 CAWGEYNEQFF
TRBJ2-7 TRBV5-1 CASTATGGSYEQYF
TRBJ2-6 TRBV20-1 CSARAFSLAGVTGANVLTF